Each of the 31 T cell receptor beta chains below was sequenced from the same sample in a study of blood T cell repertoires in COVID-19. Some clones are missing from TCRdb's copy, which holds only in-frame ones; the method was immunoSEQ multiplex PCR. The repertoire includes more than 200,000 clones, over 75% of them detected once, and roughly 7.9% sits in the top ten. The sequenced sample consisted of peripheral blood. The receptors originated from an elderly woman with acute or convalescent COVID-19.

A single count supports this clone. CDR3 DNA sequence: TGTGCCAGCAGCTTAGTCCGAAGCCGAGAATCGGGGAATTCACCCCTCCACTTT. It specifies CASSLVRSRESGNSPLHF. The V and J genes are TRBV5-4 and TRBJ1-6; D gene unclear. V was cut by 2 bases and J by 7 bases, with 22 bases left in between. The germline gives CDR1 SGHNT, CDR2 YYREEE (reference sequence). The CDR3 spans 18 residues.

This chain connects TRBV3-1 (or the pseudogene TRBV3-2) to TRBJ2-1; TRBD2 aligns across 16 bases. Germline assignment: CDR1 LGHDT and CDR2 YNNKEL (reference sequence). V lost 6 bases, J lost 9 bases, and 8 bases stayed unmatched. The CDR3 runs to 16 residues. The CDR3 loop is CASSRPGTSGRGEQFF. In DNA form, the CDR3 reads TGTGCCAGCAGTCGCCCCGGGACTAGCGGGAGGGGTGAGCAGTTCTTC.

This clone was recorded a few times. The rearrangement uses TRBV28 and TRBJ2-2; a weak D match, TRBD1 (6 bases). V was trimmed by 3 bases and J by 8 bases, leaving 19 bases between them. The CDR3 runs 16 residues. Per the germline V gene, CDR1 is MDHEN and CDR2 is SYDVKM. This CDR3 is CASSFRPTGGMGELFF. The CDR3 nucleotides read TGTGCCAGCAGTTTCAGGCCGACAGGAGGTATGGGGGAGCTGTTTTTT.

The chain has TRBV27 and TRBJ1-5; D uncertain. The CDR3 length is 11 residues. Trimming pared 6 bases from V and 4 bases from J, leaving 4 bases between. Per germline, CDR1 MNHEY and CDR2 SMNVEV (reference sequence). CDR3 DNA: TGTGCCAGCAGCCCAAATCAGCCCCAGCATTTT. This translates into CASSPNQPQHF.

The chain joins TRBV5-4 to TRBJ2-5, with a possible D match to TRBD2 (6 bases). CDR1 and CDR2 (germline): SGHNT, YYREEE (reference sequence). The V and J ends lost 2 bases and 5 bases respectively, with 10 bases between them. This CDR3 is 13 amino acids long. CDR3 residues: CASSFRGGETQYF. CDR3 DNA sequence: TGTGCCAGCAGCTTCCGTGGGGGGGAGACCCAGTACTTC.

This rearrangement joins TRBV2 to TRBJ2-1; perhaps TRBD1 as D (7 bases). The CDR3 has 14 amino acids. CDR1 SNHLY and CDR2 FYNNEI come from the germline V gene. Trimming stripped 5 bases from V and 8 bases from J, with 16 bases between. The CDR3 loop is CASSRGLGGYEQFF. CDR3 coding DNA: TGTGCCAGCAGTAGGGGGCTCGGGGGCTATGAGCAGTTCTTC.

V is TRBV28 and J is TRBJ1-5, with no clear D. The V end lost 7 bases, the J end lost 8 bases, and 12 bases lay between the germline ends. CDR1 and CDR2 (germline): MDHEN, SYDVKM. This CDR3 spans 12 amino acids. The CDR3 sequence is CASTDLVEPQHF. CDR3 bases: TGTGCCAGCACAGATCTCGTTGAGCCCCAGCATTTT.

CDR3 nucleotides: TGTGCCAGTAGCGAGGGACAGGGGAATTCACCCCTCCACTTT. Amino acid sequence: CASSEGQGNSPLHF. The chain employs TRBV19 and TRBJ1-6, with 10 bases matching TRBD1. This CDR3 has 14 amino acids. CDR1 and CDR2 from the germline V gene are LNHDA and SQIVND (reference sequence). Trimming cost V 6 bases and J 7 bases; bases outside gene matches: 3.

The J gene is TRBJ2-7, the V gene TRBV27, with 12 bases identical to TRBD2. The CDR3 has 14 residues. Germline V gene lookup returns CDR1 MNHEY and CDR2 SMNVEV (reference sequence). V lost 2 bases to trimming and J lost 4 bases; unmatched junction nucleotides: 0. The CDR3 reads CASSLLAGGYEQYF. The CDR3 DNA reads TGTGCCAGCAGTTTACTAGCGGGAGGGTACGAGCAGTACTTC.

About this clone itself: One end of the junction does not line up with germline, which may come from a read error. The chain recombines TRBV7-2 with TRBJ1-1, with D unclear. Per germline, CDR1 SGHTA and CDR2 FQGNSA. This CDR3 has 13 residues. CDR3 nucleotide sequence: TGTGCCAGCAGCTTAGATAGGAACAGTGAAGCTTTCTTT. The encoded protein is CASSLDRNSEAFF.

This clone was counted a single time. The gene calls are TRBV5-4 and TRBJ2-3; a weak D match, TRBD2 (6 bases). The CDR3 runs 11 residues. The V and J ends lost 10 bases and 12 bases respectively, with 18 bases between them. Germline-derived CDR1 and CDR2 are SGHNT and YYREEE (reference sequence). CDR3 in DNA: TGTGCCTACACCCGGGACTCCGTACAGTATTTT. This codes for CAYTRDSVQYF.

The CDR3 is CASSWTGDYLYEQYF. The CDR3 DNA is TGTGCCAGCAGTTGGACCGGGGACTACCTCTACGAGCAGTACTTC. The genes are TRBV28 and TRBJ2-7, with 7 bases lining up with TRBD2. Germline V gene sequence: CDR1 MDHEN, CDR2 SYDVKM. The J segment lost 3 bases and the V segment lost 4 bases, leaving 9 bases of the junction unmatched. CDR3 length: 15 residues.

The chain has TRBV6-2 or TRBV6-3 and TRBJ2-5; D might be TRBD1 (5 bases). The V and J ends lost 0 bases and 5 bases respectively, with 16 bases between them. The CDR3 covers 16 residues. The germline gives CDR1 MNHEY, CDR2 SVGEGT. The CDR3 spells CASSYSPTQVVETQYF. The DNA for the CDR3 is TGTGCCAGCAGTTACTCCCCAACACAGGTGGTGGAGACCCAGTACTTC.

This clone was seen a handful of times. V and J are TRBV5-4 and TRBJ1-2, with D unclear. The V end lost 3 bases, the J end lost 2 bases, and 11 bases lay between the germline ends. The CDR3 sequence is 14 residues long. Germline V CDR1 and CDR2: SGHNT, YYREEE (reference sequence). The CDR3 is CASSSGSQNYGYTF. As DNA, the CDR3 is TGTGCCAGCAGCTCCGGGTCCCAAAACTATGGCTACACCTTC.

The genes are TRBV4-2 and TRBJ2-4; 8 bases are a match to TRBD1. This CDR3 has 14 amino acids. Losses at the gene ends were 6 bases for V and 8 bases for J; bases not matched to a gene: 9. Germline V gene sequence: CDR1 LGHNA, CDR2 YNFKEQ. For the CDR3, the DNA is TGTGCCAGCAGAAACGACAGGGGAGGAGACATTCAGTACTTC. It specifies CASRNDRGGDIQYF.

The chain couples TRBV2 to TRBJ2-5; tentatively, D is TRBD2 (6 bases). Germline V gene data show CDR1 as SNHLY and CDR2 as FYNNEI. There are 15 residues in the CDR3. Between the trimmed V and J ends, which lost 4 bases and 2 bases, there was a span of 14 bases. The chain's CDR3 is CASSVKRRGQETQYF. CDR3 coding DNA: TGTGCCAGCAGTGTTAAGCGGAGGGGTCAAGAGACCCAGTACTTC.

The chain joins TRBV4-1 to TRBJ1-2, with D possibly TRBD1 on 6 matching bases. The CDR3 loop spans 19 amino acids. Per germline, CDR1 MGHRA and CDR2 YSYEKL. Deletions cut 0 bases from V and 3 bases from J, with 23 bases between. CDR3 in amino acids: CASSQERGTLWAGDYGYTF. The CDR3 DNA follows: TGCGCCAGCAGCCAAGAAAGGGGGACATTGTGGGCAGGTGACTATGGCTACACCTTC.

The CDR3 DNA follows: TGCGCCAGCCATACTAGCGGGAGCGCAGATACGCAGTATTTT. Residues: CASHTSGSADTQYF. The chain employs TRBV5-1 and TRBJ2-3; 11 bases map to TRBD2. This CDR3 comprises 14 residues. V shed 7 bases and J 4 bases; nucleotides not matched to a gene: 5. Per the germline V gene, CDR1 is SGHRS and CDR2 is YFSETQ.

Regarding this clone: This sample includes further DNA sequences coding for the same CDR3. This chain uses TRBV3-1 (or the pseudogene TRBV3-2) with TRBJ1-2; TRBD1 aligns across 7 bases. Germline trimming cut 4 bases from V and 7 bases from J; bases unmatched to any gene: 6. CDR3 length equals 13 residues. The germline V gene has CDR1 LGHDT and CDR2 YNNKEL (reference sequence). The CDR3: CASSPGQDLGYTF. DNA of the CDR3: TGTGCCAGCAGCCCCGGACAGGACCTTGGCTACACCTTC.

This chain uses TRBV11-2 with TRBJ2-3; maybe TRBD1 (5 bases). Germline CDR1 reads SGHAT; CDR2 reads FQNNGV. Trimming removed 5 bases at V and 0 bases at J, with 12 bases between. The CDR3 runs 15 residues. For the CDR3, the DNA is TGTGCCAGCAGCCATTCCAGGGTTAGCACAGATACGCAGTATTTT. Its protein is CASSHSRVSTDTQYF. The full variable domain, completed using reference TRBV11-2 and TRBJ2-3, is EAGVAQSPRYKIIEKRQSVAFWCNPISGHATLYWYQQILGQGPKLLIQFQNNGVVDDSQLPKDRFSAERLKGVDSTLKIQPAKLEDSAVYLCASSHSRVSTDTQYFGPGTRLTVL.

This clone was seen at least ten times. The genes are TRBV29-1 and TRBJ2-7, with TRBD2 matching over 12 bases. V lost 4 bases to trimming and J lost 2 bases; unmatched junction nucleotides: 6. The germline V gene encodes CDR1 SQVTM and CDR2 ANQGSEA. This CDR3 has 15 amino acids. In DNA form, the CDR3 reads TGCAGCGTTGCCACAGGACTAGCGGGGACCTACGAGCAGTACTTC. It translates to CSVATGLAGTYEQYF.

The table lists this clone with a count of one. The chain recombines TRBV29-1 with TRBJ2-5; tentative D call: TRBD1 (5 bases). V shed 6 bases and J shed 2 bases, with 19 bases lying between them. The CDR3 is made up of 15 amino acids. CDR1 and CDR2 from the germline V gene are SQVTM and ANQGSEA. The CDR3 spells CSVPPMGLGQETQYF. CDR3 DNA sequence: TGCAGCGTGCCCCCCATGGGGCTAGGGCAAGAGACCCAGTACTTC.

This sequence joins TRBV15 and TRBJ2-1; TRBD2 agrees at 8 bases. Germline values: CDR1 LNHNV, CDR2 YYDKDF (reference sequence). CDR3 length: 16 amino acids. V lost 0 bases and J lost 3; bases outside the gene matches: 4. CDR3 loop: CATSRESAGVYNEQFF. The DNA of the CDR3 is TGTGCCACCAGCAGAGAGTCAGCGGGAGTCTACAATGAGCAGTTCTTC.

This clone was seen only a few times. This chain joins TRBV9 and TRBJ2-2; D is possibly TRBD1 (6 bases). The germline V and J ends were trimmed by 0 bases and 5 bases, with 11 bases remaining between them. Germline assignment: CDR1 SGDLS and CDR2 YYNGEE. The CDR3 extends over 15 amino acids. The CDR3 is CASSVGQGLTGELFF. In DNA form, the CDR3 reads TGTGCCAGCAGCGTAGGGCAGGGGTTGACCGGGGAGCTGTTTTTT.

This chain joins TRBV5-8 and TRBJ2-7; 14 bases are shared with TRBD2. The germline V gene has CDR1 SGHTS and CDR2 YDEGEE. V shed 3 bases and J 2 bases; nucleotides not matched to a gene: 10. This CDR3 has 18 residues. The CDR3 bases are TGTGCCAGCAGCTCGGGACTAGCGGGGGATCCGTCCGCCTACGAGCAGTACTTC. This codes for CASSSGLAGDPSAYEQYF.

This chain connects TRBV11-2 to TRBJ2-3, with 8 bases identical to TRBD2. The length of the CDR3 is 17 residues. Germline values: CDR1 SGHAT, CDR2 FQNNGV. V lost 2 bases to trimming and J lost 0 bases; unmatched junction nucleotides: 7. The CDR3 sequence: CASSLNPTSGSTDTQYF. DNA for the CDR3: TGTGCCAGCAGCTTAAACCCCACTAGCGGTAGCACAGATACGCAGTATTTT.

The genes are TRBV5-4 and TRBJ2-5; 7 bases match TRBD2. Germline V CDR1 and CDR2: SGHNT, YYREEE (reference sequence). Trimming cost V 0 bases and J 2 bases; bases outside gene matches: 7. The CDR3 contains 16 residues. The CDR3 sequence: CASSLAGSSGQETQYF. DNA for the CDR3: TGTGCCAGCAGCTTGGCCGGAAGTAGCGGGCAAGAGACCCAGTACTTC. The variable domain in full, completed from reference TRBV5-4 and TRBJ2-5, reads ETGVTQSPTHLIKTRGQQVTLRCSSQSGHNTVSWYQQALGQGPQFIFQYYREEENGRGNFPPRFSGLQFPNYSSELNVNALELDDSALYLCASSLAGSSGQETQYFGPGTRLLVL.

This clone was seen only a few times. This sample includes further DNA sequences coding for the same CDR3. The V gene is TRBV7-2, the J gene TRBJ1-1, with D hard to call. Per the germline V gene, CDR1 is SGHTA and CDR2 is FQGNSA. The CDR3 totals 13 residues. The V end lost 3 bases, the J end lost 5 bases, and 10 bases lay between the germline ends. CDR3 region: CASSLTENTEAFF. The CDR3 region has the DNA TGTGCCAGCAGCTTGACGGAGAATACTGAAGCTTTCTTT.

This clone has just one count. The chain uses TRBV11-2 and TRBJ2-5, with 10 bases that match TRBD2. Trimming took 4 bases from V and 5 from J; bases not matched to a gene: 13. The CDR3 is made up of 17 amino acids. The germline V gene has CDR1 SGHAT and CDR2 FQNNGV. This CDR3 is CASSSGPSGSGRETQYF. CDR3 in DNA: TGTGCCAGCAGCTCGGGCCCTAGCGGGAGCGGCCGGGAGACCCAGTACTTC.

DNA of the CDR3: TGCGCCAGCAGCTCTGGACAAGGCACTGAAGCTTTCTTT. Residues: CASSSGQGTEAFF. The genes are TRBV5-1 and TRBJ1-1; TRBD1 is a possible D gene (5 bases). This CDR3 has 13 residues. V lost 3 bases and J lost 4, with 10 bases in between. CDR1 is SGHRS, CDR2 YFSETQ, per germline. Full variable domain (remainder filled in from reference TRBV5-1 and TRBJ1-1): KAGVTQTPRYLIKTRGQQVTLSCSPISGHRSVSWYQQTPGQGLQFLFEYFSETQRNKGNFPGRFSGRQFSNSRSEMNVSTLELGDSALYLCASSSGQGTEAFFGQGTRLTVV.

The chain has TRBV24-1 and TRBJ2-1; 9 bases map to TRBD2. The V and J ends lost 1 base and 7 bases, in that order; junction bases with no gene match: 13. CDR3 size: 18 residues. In germline, CDR1 is KGHDR, CDR2 SFDVKD. Here the CDR3 reads CATSDFRASGTLGNEQFF. The DNA for the CDR3 is TGTGCCACCAGTGATTTCCGGGCTAGCGGGACGCTCGGGAATGAGCAGTTCTTC.